A single sample gave rise to the 24 T cell receptor beta chains below, sequenced in a study of blood T cell repertoires in COVID-19. Sequenced by immunoSEQ multiplex PCR; TCRdb stores in-frame clones only, minus some. This table holds 130,000 or so clones, roughly four fifths found once. Sequencing input: peripheral blood. The receptors were gathered from a human donor in a cohort sampled during active COVID-19.

This sequence joins TRBV5-1 and TRBJ1-3, with D uncertain. Per germline, CDR1 SGHRS and CDR2 YFSETQ. This CDR3 is built from 14 residues. V lost 0 bases to trimming and J lost 4 bases, with 8 bases between them. CDR3 bases: TGCGCCAGCAGCTTGGGGGGAGAAGGAAACACCATATATTTT. Translated: CASSLGGEGNTIYF.

The rearrangement links TRBV15 to TRBJ2-3; 8 bases match TRBD2. V shed 3 bases, J shed 2 bases, and the junction held 7 bases outside the gene matches. Germline assignment: CDR1 LNHNV and CDR2 YYDKDF (reference sequence). The CDR3 sequence is 16 residues long. CDR3 in DNA: TGTGCCACCAGCAGCGGCACTAGCGGCCCCACAGATACGCAGTATTTT. Translating it yields CATSSGTSGPTDTQYF.

The chain uses TRBV12-3 or TRBV12-4 and TRBJ1-1, with 7 bases aligning to TRBD1. The CDR3 loop spans 13 amino acids. After removal of 7 bases from V and 3 bases from J, the junction contained 5 bases not matched to a gene. CDR3 residues: CASNRDRHTEAFF. CDR3 in DNA: TGTGCCAGCAACCGGGACAGACACACTGAAGCTTTCTTT.

The CDR3, as DNA: TGTGCCAGCAGCCGTAGCGGGGGATACAATGAGCAGTTCTTC. It yields the protein CASSRSGGYNEQFF. V is TRBV3-1 (or the pseudogene TRBV3-2) and J is TRBJ2-1, with 9 nucleotides matching TRBD2. Trimming cost V 4 bases and J 4 bases; bases outside gene matches: 2. This CDR3 has 14 residues. Germline V gene sequence: CDR1 LGHDT, CDR2 YNNKEL (reference sequence).

This chain uses TRBV6-5 with TRBJ1-5; the D is unclear. Trimming cost V 6 bases and J 3 bases, with 9 bases left between them. This CDR3 contains 13 residues. Germline V gene lookup returns CDR1 MNHEY and CDR2 SVGAGI. CDR3 nucleotides: TGTGCCAGCAGGTGGAGTCTCAATCAGCCCCAGCATTTT. It codes for CASRWSLNQPQHF.

This chain joins TRBV5-6 and TRBJ2-4; TRBD2 agrees at 11 bases. The CDR3 spans 14 residues. V trimming: 4 bases; J trimming: 5 bases; junction bases outside the gene matches: 2. Germline V gene lookup returns CDR1 SGHDT and CDR2 YYEEEE. The CDR3 DNA reads as TGTGCCAGCAGCCTGACTAGCGGGGAAAACATTCAGTACTTC. It yields the protein CASSLTSGENIQYF.

V gene TRBV3-1 (or the pseudogene TRBV3-2) combines with J gene TRBJ2-1; D not resolved. Trimming pared 5 bases from V and 3 bases from J, leaving 14 bases between. The germline gives CDR1 LGHDT, CDR2 YNNKEL (reference sequence). The CDR3 has 15 residues. The CDR3: CASSSPSEDYNEQFF. CDR3 DNA: TGTGCCAGCAGCTCCCCGAGCGAAGACTACAATGAGCAGTTCTTC.

This chain connects TRBV3-1 (or the pseudogene TRBV3-2) to TRBJ1-6; D is ambiguous. V gave up 8 bases and J gave up 1 base, with 9 bases separating them. The CDR3 sequence is 14 residues long. Germline V gives CDR1 LGHDT, CDR2 YNNKEL (reference sequence). The DNA for the CDR3 is TGTGCCAGCTCGGGTTCATCCTATAATTCACCCCTCCACTTT. It translates to CASSGSSYNSPLHF.

V and J are TRBV11-2 and TRBJ1-1, with D maybe TRBD1 (5 bases). CDR1 SGHAT and CDR2 FQNNGV come from the germline V gene. The CDR3 contains 14 residues. Trimming shortened V by 6 bases and J by 5 bases, and 16 bases separated the two germline ends. The CDR3: CASRPAAGLTEAFF. The DNA for the CDR3 is TGTGCCAGCAGACCCGCTGCGGGGCTGACTGAAGCTTTCTTT.

The CDR3 bases are TGTGCCAGCAGCCCAGACAGGGGACACTCCTACGAGCAGTACTTC. Protein product: CASSPDRGHSYEQYF. The V call is TRBV7-2, the J call TRBJ2-7; 8 nucleotides align to TRBD1. The J segment lost 0 bases and the V segment lost 5 bases, leaving 6 bases of the junction unmatched. The CDR3 is 15 amino acids. Germline-derived CDR1 and CDR2 are SGHTA and FQGNSA. The full variable domain, in which reference TRBV7-2 and TRBJ2-7 provide the parts outside the CDR3, is GAGVSQSPSNKVTEKGKDVELRCDPISGHTALYWYRQSLGQGLEFLIYFQGNSAPDKSGLPSDRFSAERTGGSVSTLTIQRTQQEDSAVYLCASSPDRGHSYEQYFGPGTRLTVT.

The chain uses TRBV20-1 and TRBJ2-3; maybe TRBD1 (5 bases). The germline V gene encodes CDR1 DFQATT and CDR2 SNEGSKA (reference sequence). The CDR3 is 11 residues long. Trimming cost V 5 bases and J 7 bases, with 10 bases left between them. The CDR3 nucleotides are TGCAGTGCTTTTAGACAGCATACGCAGTATTTT. It encodes CSAFRQHTQYF.

The rearrangement joins TRBV3-1 (or the pseudogene TRBV3-2) to TRBJ2-3, with a tentative D call TRBD2 (6 bases). This CDR3 contains 14 residues. Germline-derived CDR1 and CDR2 are LGHDT and YNNKEL (reference sequence). Between the trimmed V and J ends, which lost 5 bases and 0 bases, there was a span of 9 bases. The CDR3 protein is CASSYGTSTDTQYF. DNA of the CDR3: TGTGCCAGCAGCTATGGGACTAGCACAGATACGCAGTATTTT.

The V call is TRBV29-1, the J call TRBJ2-3; TRBD1 matches at 9 bases. Germline loops: CDR1 SQVTM, CDR2 ANQGSEA. J was trimmed by 4 bases and V by 5 bases; bases with no gene match: 10. The length of the CDR3 is 15 residues. The CDR3 spells CSVIPGQGFSDTQYF. CDR3 nucleotide sequence: TGCAGCGTTATTCCCGGACAGGGGTTTTCAGATACGCAGTATTTT.

V gene TRBV5-1 combines with J gene TRBJ2-5, with 11 positions matching TRBD2. Germline assignment: CDR1 SGHRS and CDR2 YFSETQ. This CDR3 is built from 16 residues. After removal of 2 bases from V and 5 bases from J, the junction contained 8 bases not matched to a gene. This chain's CDR3 is CASSFASGGTAETQYF. The DNA of the CDR3 is TGCGCCAGCAGCTTCGCTAGCGGGGGGACTGCGGAGACCCAGTACTTC.

The chain joins TRBV10-2 to TRBJ1-1; 7 nucleotides align to TRBD1. CDR3 length equals 14 residues. V gave up 5 bases and J gave up 5 bases; unmatched junction bases: 8. In germline, CDR1 is WSHSY, CDR2 SAAADI. CDR3 nucleotides: TGCGCCAGCAGTAATGACAGGGTGGGGACTGAAGCTTTCTTT. Translation gives CASSNDRVGTEAFF.

The V gene is TRBV2, the J gene TRBJ2-7; no firm D call. V lost 6 bases and J 6 bases, leaving 9 bases between the germline ends. The CDR3 consists of 11 residues. The germline V gene encodes CDR1 SNHLY and CDR2 FYNNEI. CDR3: CASRWAPEQYF. In DNA form, the CDR3 reads TGTGCCAGCAGGTGGGCACCCGAGCAGTACTTC.

The genes are TRBV19 and TRBJ1-6; 9 nucleotides agree with TRBD1. Losses at the gene ends were 4 bases for V and 9 bases for J; bases not matched to a gene: 7. Germline V gives CDR1 LNHDA, CDR2 SQIVND (reference sequence). The CDR3 covers 15 residues. The DNA of the CDR3 is TGTGCCAGTAGTACGCGACAGGGGGTCGGTTCACCCCTCCACTTT. Translating it yields CASSTRQGVGSPLHF.

This chain connects TRBV14 to TRBJ2-1; TRBD2 matches 8 bases. J lost 3 bases, V lost 2 bases, and 12 bases had no gene match. The CDR3 is made up of 18 amino acids. CDR1 is SGHDN, CDR2 FVKESK, per germline. The CDR3 loop reads CASSQTRRASGFYNEQFF. The CDR3 DNA is TGTGCCAGCAGCCAAACCCGGAGGGCTAGCGGGTTCTACAATGAGCAGTTCTTC. Full variable domain (missing parts from reference TRBV14 and TRBJ2-1): EAGVTQFPSHSVIEKGQTVTLRCDPISGHDNLYWYRRVMGKEIKFLLHFVKESKQDESGMPNNRFLAERTGGTYSTLKVQPAELEDSGVYFCASSQTRRASGFYNEQFFGPGTRLTVL.

V and J are TRBV19 and TRBJ1-1, with 9 nucleotides matching TRBD1. CDR1 LNHDA and CDR2 SQIVND come from the germline V gene (reference sequence). The CDR3 runs 17 residues. Trimming removed 5 bases from V and 3 bases from J; junction bases left unmatched: 13. CDR3: CASSRVPTGGWDTEAFF. In DNA, the CDR3 is TGTGCCAGTAGTCGAGTTCCTACAGGGGGCTGGGACACTGAAGCTTTCTTT.

The CDR3, as DNA: TGTGCCAGCAGCCTTCGGACAGGGGGGCGGAACACTGAAGCTTTCTTT. Its protein product is CASSLRTGGRNTEAFF. This chain links TRBV14 with TRBJ1-1; 10 nucleotides match TRBD1. V was pared by 4 bases and J by 1 base, with 6 bases of the junction left unmatched. The CDR3 consists of 16 residues. From germline, CDR1 is SGHDN and CDR2 FVKESK.

The rearrangement links TRBV3-1 (or the pseudogene TRBV3-2) to TRBJ1-5; D ambiguous. CDR1 is LGHDT and CDR2 is YNNKEL in the germline V gene (reference sequence). The CDR3 extends over 15 amino acids. The germline V and J ends were trimmed by 4 bases and 0 bases, with 10 bases remaining between them. CDR3 amino acids: CASSLQPGSNQPQHF. Here the CDR3 DNA reads TGTGCCAGCAGCCTCCAACCGGGTAGCAATCAGCCCCAGCATTTT.

The chain is built from TRBV5-1 and TRBJ1-2, with 8 bases fitting TRBD1. With V trimmed by 2 bases and J by 10 bases, 13 bases remained unmatched. The germline V gene encodes CDR1 SGHRS and CDR2 YFSETQ. There are 15 residues in the CDR3. This CDR3 is CASSFYPAGGADYTF. CDR3 coding DNA: TGCGCCAGCAGCTTCTACCCAGCAGGGGGCGCGGACTACACCTTC.

The chain joins TRBV4-1 to TRBJ2-2; TRBD2 aligns across 13 bases. The CDR3 spans 15 residues. Germline lookup yields CDR1 MGHRA and CDR2 YSYEKL. V shed 1 base, J shed 7 bases, and the junction held 0 bases outside the gene matches. The CDR3, as DNA: TGCGCCAGCAGCCAAGGGACTAGCGGGGGCGGGGAGCTGTTTTTT. Residues: CASSQGTSGGGELFF.

The chain recombines TRBV7-2 with TRBJ2-5; 11 bases agree with TRBD2. This CDR3 is built from 16 residues. V was clipped by 1 base and J by 5 bases; unmatched bases: 6. Germline CDR1 SGHTA, CDR2 FQGNSA. Written as DNA, the CDR3 is TGTGCCAGCAGCTTAGGACTAGCGGGGATTAGGGAGACCCAGTACTTC. It translates to CASSLGLAGIRETQYF.